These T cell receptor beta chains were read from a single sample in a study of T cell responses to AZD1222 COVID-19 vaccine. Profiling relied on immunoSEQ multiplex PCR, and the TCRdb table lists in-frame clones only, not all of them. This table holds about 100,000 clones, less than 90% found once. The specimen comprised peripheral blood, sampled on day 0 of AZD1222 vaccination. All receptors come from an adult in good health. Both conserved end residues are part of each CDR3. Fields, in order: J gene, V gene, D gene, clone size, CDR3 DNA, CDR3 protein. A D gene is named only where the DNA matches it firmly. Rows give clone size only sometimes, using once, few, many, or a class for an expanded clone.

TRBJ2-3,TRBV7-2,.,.,TGTGCCAGCAGCTTAGTTAATTACGAGGCGCAGTATTTT,CASSLVNYEAQYF
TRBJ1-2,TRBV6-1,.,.,TGTGCCAGCAGTGAACTCCGGACCATCTATGGCTACACCTTC,CASSELRTIYGYTF
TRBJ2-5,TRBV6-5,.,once,TGTGCCAGCAGTTTCGGACGGTCCCAAGAGACCCAGTACTTC,CASSFGRSQETQYF
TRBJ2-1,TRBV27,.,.,TGTGCCAGCAGCCGACGTACGGGAGTGGATGAGCAGTTCTTC,CASSRRTGVDEQFF
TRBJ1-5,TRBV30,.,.,TGTGCCTGGACGGCAGGGGATGGTGCTCAGCCCCAGCATTTT,CAWTAGDGAQPQHF
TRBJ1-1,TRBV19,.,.,TGTGCCAGTAGTGAGGATATTAACACTGAAGCTTTCTTT,CASSEDINTEAFF
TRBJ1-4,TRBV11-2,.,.,TGTGCCAGCAGCTTGAGGCAGATAAATGAAAAACTGTTTTTT,CASSLRQINEKLFF
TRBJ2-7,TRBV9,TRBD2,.,TGTGCCAGCAGCCCCCATGGGACTAGCGGGAAACCCCTCTACGAGCAGTACTTC,CASSPHGTSGKPLYEQYF
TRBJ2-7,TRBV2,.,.,TGTGCCAGCAGTATAGGCTACGAGCAGTACTTC,CASSIGYEQYF
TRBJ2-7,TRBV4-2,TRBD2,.,TGTGCCAGCAGCCAAGAGGGGACCGGCCCTAGCGGGGGCTCCTACGAGCAGTACTTC,CASSQEGTGPSGGSYEQYF
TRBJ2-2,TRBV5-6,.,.,TGTGCCAGCACCTTGGGAATAGGGGCGAACACCGGGGAGCTGTTTTTT,CASTLGIGANTGELFF
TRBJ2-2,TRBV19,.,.,TGTGCCAGTAGTATTAGCTCCCCCGGGGAGCTGTTTTTT,CASSISSPGELFF
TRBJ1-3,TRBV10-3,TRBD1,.,TGTGCCATCAGTCCAAGGGACAGTAGCTCTGGAAACACCATATATTTT,CAISPRDSSSGNTIYF
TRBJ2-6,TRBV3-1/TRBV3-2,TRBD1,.,TGTGCCAGCAGCCAAGATTTGGACAGGGGGTTGACTGGGGCCAACGTCCTGACTTTC,CASSQDLDRGLTGANVLTF
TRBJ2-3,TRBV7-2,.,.,TGTGCCAGCAGCCCGACTCTCACCAAGACAGATACGCAGTATTTT,CASSPTLTKTDTQYF
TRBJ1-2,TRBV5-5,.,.,TGTGCCAGCAGCTTGTTTCCCGGGTCTAACTATGGCTACACCTTC,CASSLFPGSNYGYTF
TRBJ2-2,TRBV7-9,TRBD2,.,TGTGCCAGCAGCCCCCGGGGGGCGAACACCGGGGAGCTGTTTTTT,CASSPRGANTGELFF
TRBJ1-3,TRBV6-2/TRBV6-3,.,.,TGTGCCAGCAGTTACCTCAGTGCAGGCACACGTCTTTCTGGAAACACCATATATTTT,CASSYLSAGTRLSGNTIYF
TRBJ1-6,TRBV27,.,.,TGTGCCAGCAGTTTGCGGAATTCACCCCTCCACTTT,CASSLRNSPLHF
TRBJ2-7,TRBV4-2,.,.,TGTGCCAGCAGCCAAGAGGGGGGGGCCGGAGACTACGAGCAGTACTTC,CASSQEGGAGDYEQYF
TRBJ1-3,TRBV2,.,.,TGTGCCAGCAGGACCTCAGGGGCGGGTGGAAACACCATATATTTT,CASRTSGAGGNTIYF
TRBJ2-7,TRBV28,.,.,TGTGCCAGCAGTTTTGGAGGGAGGCCCTACGAGCAGTACTTC,CASSFGGRPYEQYF
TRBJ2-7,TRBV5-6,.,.,TGTGCCAGCCACTACCGGTTTGGCCTCTCGACGGTCGGAAGCTTC,CASHYRFGLSTVGSF
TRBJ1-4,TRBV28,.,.,TGTGCCAGCAGCTCTGGGGGGGGAGGGGAAAAACTGTTTTTT,CASSSGGGGEKLFF
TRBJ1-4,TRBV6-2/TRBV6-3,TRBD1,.,TGTGCCAGCAGTTACGGGACAGCGGCGGAAAAACTGTTTTTT,CASSYGTAAEKLFF
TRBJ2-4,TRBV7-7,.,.,TGTGCTAGCAGCTTAAGGACTCATCGGACGCGAGCCAAAAACATTCAGTACTTC,CASSLRTHRTRAKNIQYF
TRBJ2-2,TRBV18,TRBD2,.,TGTGCCAGCTCACCATCTCTAGCGGACCTCAGCGGGGAGCTGTTTTTT,CASSPSLADLSGELFF
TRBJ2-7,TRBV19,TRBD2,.,TGTGCCAGTAGTATGCGGGGTAGCGGGAGCTACGAGCAGTACTTC,CASSMRGSGSYEQYF
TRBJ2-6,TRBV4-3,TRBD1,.,TGCGCCAGCAGCCAACTTAATCCAGGGGGCCCCGGGGCCAACGTCCTGACTTTC,CASSQLNPGGPGANVLTF
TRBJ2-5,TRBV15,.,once,TGTGCCACCAGCAGAGGAGGGAACCAAGAGACCCAGTACTTC,CATSRGGNQETQYF
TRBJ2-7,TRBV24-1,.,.,TGTGCCACCAGTGATAGGACCCCGGTGGGCTACGAGCAGTACTTC,CATSDRTPVGYEQYF
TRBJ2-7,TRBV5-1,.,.,TGCGCCAGCAGCTTGGATCGGATCTATCGAGACGAGCAGTACTTC,CASSLDRIYRDEQYF
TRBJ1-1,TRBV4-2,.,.,TGTGCCAGCAGCCCAGGGATTGAAGCTTTCTTT,CASSPGIEAFF
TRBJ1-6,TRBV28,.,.,TGTGCCAGCAGCTCCCCAGAAACGTATAATTCACCCCTCCACTTT,CASSSPETYNSPLHF
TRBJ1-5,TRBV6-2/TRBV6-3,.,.,TGTGCCAGCAGTTACCCTCTGAGGTCAGGGGGCAATCAGCCCCAGCATTTT,CASSYPLRSGGNQPQHF
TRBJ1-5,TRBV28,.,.,TGTGCCAGCAGTTTCATGGGCCTAAGGGAGAGCAATCAGCCCCAGCATTTT,CASSFMGLRESNQPQHF
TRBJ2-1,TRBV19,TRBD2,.,TGTGCCAGTAGGATACTAGCGGGAGAGTACAATGAGCAGTTCTTC,CASRILAGEYNEQFF
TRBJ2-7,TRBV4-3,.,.,TGCGCCAGCAGCCCAGCGAAAGGTGGGAGCTACGAGCAGTACTTC,CASSPAKGGSYEQYF
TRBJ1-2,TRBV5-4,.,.,TGTGCCAGCAGCTTGGTTACAGGGCGAGGCTACACCTTC,CASSLVTGRGYTF
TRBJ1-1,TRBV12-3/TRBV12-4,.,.,TGTGCCAGCCAATTACTGATGAACACTGAAGCTTTCTTT,CASQLLMNTEAFF
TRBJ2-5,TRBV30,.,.,TGTGCCTGGAGTGAACAGGTTGCCGAGACCCAGTACTTC,CAWSEQVAETQYF
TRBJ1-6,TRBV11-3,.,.,TGTGCCAGCAGCTTTCAGGGATGGTATAATTCACCCCTCCACTTT,CASSFQGWYNSPLHF
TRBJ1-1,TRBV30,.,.,TGTGCCTGGAGTGCCAGACGCACGTCGGGACAGAACACTGAAGCTTTCTTT,CAWSARRTSGQNTEAFF
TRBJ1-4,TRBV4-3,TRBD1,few,TGCGCCAGCAGCCAAGATTGGGGACAGCTCAATGAAAAACTGTTTTTT,CASSQDWGQLNEKLFF
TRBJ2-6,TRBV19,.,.,TGTGCCAGTAGGGCCTCTCCTCATTGCGGTCCCTTT,CASRASPHCGPF
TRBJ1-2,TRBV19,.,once,TGTGCCAGTAGTATAGGGAACAGGGACGCCTACACCTTC,CASSIGNRDAYTF
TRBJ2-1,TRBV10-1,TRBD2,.,TGCGCCAGCAGTGTAGTGGAGCGGGAGATAGGCTTCAAAGGCTCCTACAATGAGCAGTTCTTC,CASSVVEREIGFKGSYNEQFF
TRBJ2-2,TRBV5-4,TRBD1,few,TGTGCCAGCAGCTCGGGACAGGGACGCACCGGGGAGCTGTTTTTT,CASSSGQGRTGELFF
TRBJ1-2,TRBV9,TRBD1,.,TGTGCCAGCACCGGGACAGATAACTATGGCTACACCTTC,CASTGTDNYGYTF
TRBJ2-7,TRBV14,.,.,TGTGCCAGCAGCCAACAGCTAGTCTACGAGCAGTACTTC,CASSQQLVYEQYF
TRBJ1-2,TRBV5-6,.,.,TGTGCCAGCAGCTTGGAGCCAGGCTATGGCTACACCTTC,CASSLEPGYGYTF
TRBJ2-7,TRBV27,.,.,TGTGCCAGCAGTGCGGGACCTTCGTACTACGAGCAGTACTTC,CASSAGPSYYEQYF